This T cell receptor beta chain comes out of a study of blood T cell repertoires in COVID-19. Assay: immunoSEQ multiplex PCR; the TCRdb copy retains only in-frame clones and omits some. The sample includes around 250,000 clones, 70% to 90% seen only once; the top ten take approximately 2.1%. The CDR3 has 13 amino acids. With 1 base removed from V and 8 bases from J, the gap between germline ends came to 11 bases. Germline V gene data show CDR1 as MGHRA and CDR2 as YSYEKL. This clonotype was obtained from a man aged 25-40 years who had recovered from COVID-19. The chain has TRBV4-1 and TRBJ1-2; D not certain. Sample: peripheral blood. DNA of the CDR3: TGCGCCAGCAGCCAAGGGACTCCGGGCGGCTACACCTTC. Translating it yields CASSQGTPGGYTF.